This T cell receptor beta chain was captured by sequencing in a study of breast tumors, draining lymph nodes, adjacent tissues. The CDR3 loop spans 14 amino acids. Germline CDR1 is LNHDA and CDR2 is SQIVND (reference sequence). As for this clonotype: A much larger clone differs by one base, so this may be a read error.

MiXCR was run by TCRdb on the multiplex PCR reads, yielding one entry per CDR3 protein. Altogether tens of thousands of distinct CDR3 sequences are present, roughly 41% being singletons, with the ten largest covering roughly a tenth. This chain joins TRBV19 and TRBJ2-4; D remains ambiguous. The sample was breast tumor tissue. The TCR sequence derives from a female donor with breast cancer. Some clones in this sample may be carry-over from other donors' samples. The CDR3 loop is CASSPVHGKNVQYF. The CDR3 coding sequence is TGTGCCAGTAGTCCCGTCCATGGGAAAAACGTTCAGTACTTC.